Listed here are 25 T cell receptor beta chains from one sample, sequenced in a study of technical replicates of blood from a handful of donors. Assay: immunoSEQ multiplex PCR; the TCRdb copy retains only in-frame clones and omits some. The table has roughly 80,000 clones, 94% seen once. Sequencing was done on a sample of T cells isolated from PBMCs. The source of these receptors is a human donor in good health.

CDR3 residues: CASSFYREQYF. The CDR3 DNA sequence: TGTGCCAGCAGTTTTTATCGCGAGCAGTACTTC. This chain connects TRBV28 to TRBJ2-7; D is ambiguous. Germline V gives CDR1 MDHEN, CDR2 SYDVKM. V lost 3 bases and J 6 bases, leaving 6 bases between the germline ends. The CDR3 totals 11 residues.

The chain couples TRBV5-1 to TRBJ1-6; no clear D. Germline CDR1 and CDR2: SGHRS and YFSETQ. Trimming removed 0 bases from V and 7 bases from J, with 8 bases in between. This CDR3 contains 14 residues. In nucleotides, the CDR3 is TGCGCCAGCAGCTTGGGAGCCGCCAATTCACCCCTCCACTTT. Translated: CASSLGAANSPLHF.

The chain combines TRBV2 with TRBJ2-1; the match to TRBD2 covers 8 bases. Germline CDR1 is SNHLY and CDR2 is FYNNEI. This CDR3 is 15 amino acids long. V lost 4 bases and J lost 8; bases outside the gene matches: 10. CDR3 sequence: CASSVIAGRVDEQFF. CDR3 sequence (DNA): TGTGCCAGCAGTGTAATAGCGGGAAGGGTAGATGAGCAGTTCTTC.

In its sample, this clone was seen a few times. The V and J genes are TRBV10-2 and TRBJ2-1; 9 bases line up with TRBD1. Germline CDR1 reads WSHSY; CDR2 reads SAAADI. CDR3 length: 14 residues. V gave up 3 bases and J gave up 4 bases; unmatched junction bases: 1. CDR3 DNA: TGCGCCAGCAGTGAACAGGGGGCTTACAATGAGCAGTTCTTC. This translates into CASSEQGAYNEQFF.

CDR3 coding DNA: TGTGCCAGCAGCCACACTAGCGGGAGCTCCTACAATGAGCAGTTCTTC. It is translated as CASSHTSGSSYNEQFF. The chain carries TRBV7-2 and TRBJ2-1, with 11 bases identical to TRBD2. Germline V gene lookup returns CDR1 SGHTA and CDR2 FQGNSA. This CDR3 is built from 16 residues. J lost 0 bases, V lost 5 bases, and 3 bases had no gene match.

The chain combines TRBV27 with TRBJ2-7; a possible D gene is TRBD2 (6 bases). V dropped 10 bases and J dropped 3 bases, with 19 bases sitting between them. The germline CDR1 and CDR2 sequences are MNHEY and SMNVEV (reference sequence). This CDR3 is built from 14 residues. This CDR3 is CATPGLRPGYEQYF. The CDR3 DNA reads TGTGCCACTCCGGGACTCCGACCTGGCTACGAGCAGTACTTC.

The CDR3 protein is CASSWVAGSSYNEQFF. The DNA of the CDR3 is TGTGCCAGCAGCTGGGTAGCGGGAAGCTCCTACAATGAGCAGTTCTTC. This chain uses TRBV7-2 with TRBJ2-1, with 8 nucleotides matching TRBD2. There are 16 residues in the CDR3. V lost 4 bases and J lost 0; bases outside the gene matches: 5. Germline assignment: CDR1 SGHTA and CDR2 FQGNSA.

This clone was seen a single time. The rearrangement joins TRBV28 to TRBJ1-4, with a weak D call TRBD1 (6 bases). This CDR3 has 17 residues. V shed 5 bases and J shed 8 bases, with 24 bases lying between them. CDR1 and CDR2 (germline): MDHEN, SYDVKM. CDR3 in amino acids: CASSPLTPGDVGEKLFF. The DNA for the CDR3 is TGTGCCAGCAGTCCCCTAACGCCAGGGGATGTAGGGGAAAAACTGTTTTTT.

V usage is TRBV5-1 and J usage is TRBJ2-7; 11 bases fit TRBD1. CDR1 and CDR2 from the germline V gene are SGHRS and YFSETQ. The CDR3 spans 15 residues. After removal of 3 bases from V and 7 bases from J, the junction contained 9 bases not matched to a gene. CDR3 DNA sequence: TGCGCCAGCAGCTCGCCGGGACAGGGGGTGAAAGAGCAGTACTTC. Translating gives CASSSPGQGVKEQYF.

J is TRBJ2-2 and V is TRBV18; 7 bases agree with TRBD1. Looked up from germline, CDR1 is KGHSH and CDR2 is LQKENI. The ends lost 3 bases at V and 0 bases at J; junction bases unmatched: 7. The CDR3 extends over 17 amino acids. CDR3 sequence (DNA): TGTGCCAGCTCACCGGGCTTGGACAGGTCGAACACCGGGGAGCTGTTTTTT. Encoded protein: CASSPGLDRSNTGELFF.

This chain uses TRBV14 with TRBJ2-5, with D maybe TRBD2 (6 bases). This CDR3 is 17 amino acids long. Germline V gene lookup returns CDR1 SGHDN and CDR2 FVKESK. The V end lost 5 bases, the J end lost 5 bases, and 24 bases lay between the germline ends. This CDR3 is CASSARAFAGSGETQYF. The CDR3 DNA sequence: TGTGCCAGCAGCGCCCGGGCCTTCGCGGGAAGCGGCGAGACCCAGTACTTC.

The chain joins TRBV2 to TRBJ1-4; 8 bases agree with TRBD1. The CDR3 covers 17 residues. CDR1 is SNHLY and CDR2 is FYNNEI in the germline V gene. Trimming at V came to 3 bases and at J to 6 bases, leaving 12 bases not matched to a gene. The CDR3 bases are TGTGCCAGCAGTGACCGATATTTCCAGGGGGCAGATGAAAAACTGTTTTTT. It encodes CASSDRYFQGADEKLFF.

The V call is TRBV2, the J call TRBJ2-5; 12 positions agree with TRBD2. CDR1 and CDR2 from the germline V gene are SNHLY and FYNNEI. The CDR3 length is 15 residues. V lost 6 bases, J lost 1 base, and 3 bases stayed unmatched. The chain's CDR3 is CASRGTSGLQETQYF. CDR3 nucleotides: TGTGCCAGCAGGGGGACTAGCGGGCTCCAAGAGACCCAGTACTTC.

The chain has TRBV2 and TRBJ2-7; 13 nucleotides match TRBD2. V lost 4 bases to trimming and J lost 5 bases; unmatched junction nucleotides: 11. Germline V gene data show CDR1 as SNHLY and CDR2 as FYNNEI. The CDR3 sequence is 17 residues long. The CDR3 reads CASSGDTTSGRAHEQYF. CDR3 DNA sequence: TGTGCCAGCAGTGGCGATACCACTAGCGGGAGGGCCCACGAGCAGTACTTC.

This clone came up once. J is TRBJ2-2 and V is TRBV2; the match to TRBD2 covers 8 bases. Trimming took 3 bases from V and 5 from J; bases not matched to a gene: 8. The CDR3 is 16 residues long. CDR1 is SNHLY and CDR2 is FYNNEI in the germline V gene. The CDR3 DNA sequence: TGTGCCAGCAGTGATTCGAGCGGGAGAGGAACCGGGGAGCTGTTTTTT. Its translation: CASSDSSGRGTGELFF.

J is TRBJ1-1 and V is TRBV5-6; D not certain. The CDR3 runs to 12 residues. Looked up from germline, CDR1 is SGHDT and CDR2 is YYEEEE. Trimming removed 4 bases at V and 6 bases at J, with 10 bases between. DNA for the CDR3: TGTGCCAGCAGCCGAGTGAGCTCTGAAGCTTTCTTT. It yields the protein CASSRVSSEAFF.

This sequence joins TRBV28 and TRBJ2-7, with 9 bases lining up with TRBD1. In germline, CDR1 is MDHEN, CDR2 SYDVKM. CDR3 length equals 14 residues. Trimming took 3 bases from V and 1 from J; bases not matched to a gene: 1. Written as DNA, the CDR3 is TGTGCCAGCAGTTTCGGGACAGGGTCCTACGAGCAGTACTTC. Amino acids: CASSFGTGSYEQYF. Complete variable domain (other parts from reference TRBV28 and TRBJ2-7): DVKVTQSSRYLVKRTGEKVFLECVQDMDHENMFWYRQDPGLGLRLIYFSYDVKMKEKGDIPEGYSVSREKKERFSLILESASTNQTSMYLCASSFGTGSYEQYFGPGTRLTVT.

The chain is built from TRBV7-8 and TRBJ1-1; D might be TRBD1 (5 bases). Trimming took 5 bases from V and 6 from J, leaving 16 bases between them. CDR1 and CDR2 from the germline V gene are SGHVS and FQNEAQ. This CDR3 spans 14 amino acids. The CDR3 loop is CASSPIRTYSEAFF. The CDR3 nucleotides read TGTGCCAGCAGCCCGATAAGGACATACTCTGAAGCTTTCTTT.

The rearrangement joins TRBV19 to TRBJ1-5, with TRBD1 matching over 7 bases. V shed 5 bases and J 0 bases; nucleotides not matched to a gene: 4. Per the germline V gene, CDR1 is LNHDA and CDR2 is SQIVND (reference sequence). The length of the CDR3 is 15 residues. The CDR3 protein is CASSWDSYSNQPQHF. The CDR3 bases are TGTGCCAGTAGTTGGGACAGCTATAGCAATCAGCCCCAGCATTTT. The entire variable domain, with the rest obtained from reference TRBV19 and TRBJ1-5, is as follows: DGGITQSPKYLFRKEGQNVTLSCEQNLNHDAMYWYRQDPGQGLRLIYYSQIVNDFQKGDIAEGYSVSREKKESFPLTVTSAQKNPTAFYLCASSWDSYSNQPQHFGDGTRLSIL.

CDR3 in DNA: TGTGCCAGCAGTTTGCGAACGGGACTAACGGGAGATACGCAGTATTTT. Encoded protein: CASSLRTGLTGDTQYF. The chain couples TRBV6-5 to TRBJ2-3; TRBD2 matches at 7 bases. The CDR3 length is 16 residues. J lost 5 bases, V lost 4 bases, and 12 bases had no gene match. CDR1 and CDR2 from the germline V gene are MNHEY and SVGAGI.

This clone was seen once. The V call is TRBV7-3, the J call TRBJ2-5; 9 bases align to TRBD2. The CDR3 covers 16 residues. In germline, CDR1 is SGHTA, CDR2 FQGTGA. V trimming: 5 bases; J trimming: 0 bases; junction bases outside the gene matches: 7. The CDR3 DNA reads TGTGCCAGCAGCCAAGGCTCTAGCGGGAACCAAGAGACCCAGTACTTC. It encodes CASSQGSSGNQETQYF.

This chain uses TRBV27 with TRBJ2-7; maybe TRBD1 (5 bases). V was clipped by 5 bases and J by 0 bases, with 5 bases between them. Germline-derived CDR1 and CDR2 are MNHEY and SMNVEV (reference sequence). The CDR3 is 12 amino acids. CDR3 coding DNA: TGTGCCAGCAGTGACAGCTCCTACGAGCAGTACTTC. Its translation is CASSDSSYEQYF.

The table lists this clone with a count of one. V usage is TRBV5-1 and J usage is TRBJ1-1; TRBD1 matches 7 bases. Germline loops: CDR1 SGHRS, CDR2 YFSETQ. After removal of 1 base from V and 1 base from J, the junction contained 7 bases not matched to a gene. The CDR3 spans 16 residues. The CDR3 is CASSLRAGGWNTEAFF. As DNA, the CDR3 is TGCGCCAGCAGCTTGAGGGCAGGGGGGTGGAACACTGAAGCTTTCTTT. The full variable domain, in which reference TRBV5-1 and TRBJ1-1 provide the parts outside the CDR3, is KAGVTQTPRYLIKTRGQQVTLSCSPISGHRSVSWYQQTPGQGLQFLFEYFSETQRNKGNFPGRFSGRQFSNSRSEMNVSTLELGDSALYLCASSLRAGGWNTEAFFGQGTRLTVV.

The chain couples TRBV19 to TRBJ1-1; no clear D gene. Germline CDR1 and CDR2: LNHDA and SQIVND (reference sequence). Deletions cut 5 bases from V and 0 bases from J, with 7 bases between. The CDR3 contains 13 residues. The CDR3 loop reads CASSFGLNTEAFF. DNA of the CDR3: TGTGCCAGTAGTTTTGGGCTGAACACTGAAGCTTTCTTT.

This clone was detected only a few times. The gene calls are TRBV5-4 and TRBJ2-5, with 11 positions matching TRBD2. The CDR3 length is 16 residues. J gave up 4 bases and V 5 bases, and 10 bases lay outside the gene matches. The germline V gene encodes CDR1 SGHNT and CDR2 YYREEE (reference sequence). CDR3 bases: TGTGCCAGCAGTTCGTTAGCGGGAGGGCCAGGAGAGACCCAGTACTTC. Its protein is CASSSLAGGPGETQYF.